The source of this T cell receptor beta chain is a study of blood T cell repertoires in COVID-19. The CDR3 is 14 residues long. Germline CDR1 is ENHRY and CDR2 is SYGVKD. The V and J ends lost 6 bases and 7 bases, in that order; junction bases with no gene match: 5. The assay was immunoSEQ multiplex PCR, and TCRdb's table has in-frame clones only and misses some. Of fewer than 250,000 clones in the sample, around four fifths were seen once. Sequenced material: peripheral blood. This TCR derives from a woman in her sixties with active or convalescent COVID-19. The chain joins TRBV10-3 to TRBJ1-6; 8 bases fit TRBD1. CDR3 loop: CAIRDRDWNSPLHF. CDR3 coding DNA: TGTGCCATCAGGGACAGGGACTGGAATTCACCCCTCCACTTT.